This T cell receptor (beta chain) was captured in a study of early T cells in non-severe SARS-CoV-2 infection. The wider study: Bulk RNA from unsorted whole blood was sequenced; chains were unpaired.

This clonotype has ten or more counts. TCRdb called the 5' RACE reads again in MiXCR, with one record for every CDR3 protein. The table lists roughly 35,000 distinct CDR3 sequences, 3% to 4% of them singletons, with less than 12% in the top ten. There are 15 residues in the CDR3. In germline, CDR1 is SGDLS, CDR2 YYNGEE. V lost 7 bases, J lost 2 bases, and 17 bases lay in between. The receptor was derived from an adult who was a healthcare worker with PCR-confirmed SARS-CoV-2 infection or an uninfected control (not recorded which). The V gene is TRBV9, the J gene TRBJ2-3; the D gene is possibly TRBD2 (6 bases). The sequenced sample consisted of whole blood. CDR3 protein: CASGGRAGPTDTQYF. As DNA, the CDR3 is TGTGCCAGCGGCGGTAGGGCGGGACCCACAGATACGCAGTATTTT.